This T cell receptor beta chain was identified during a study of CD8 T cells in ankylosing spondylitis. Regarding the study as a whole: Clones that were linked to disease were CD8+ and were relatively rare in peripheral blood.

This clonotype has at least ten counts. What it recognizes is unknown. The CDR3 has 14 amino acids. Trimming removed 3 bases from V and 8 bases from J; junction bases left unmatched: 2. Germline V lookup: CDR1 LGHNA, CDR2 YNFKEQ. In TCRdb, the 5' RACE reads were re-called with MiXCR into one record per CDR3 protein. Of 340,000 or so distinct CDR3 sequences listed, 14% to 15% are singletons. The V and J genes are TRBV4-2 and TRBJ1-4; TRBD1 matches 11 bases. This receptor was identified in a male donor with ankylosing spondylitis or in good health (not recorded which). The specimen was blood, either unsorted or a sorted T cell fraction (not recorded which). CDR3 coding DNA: TGTGCCAGCAGCCAGGGGGACAGGGGGGAAAAACTGTTTTTT. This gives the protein CASSQGDRGEKLFF.